This TCR beta chain was captured in a study of T-cell memory formation after mild COVID-19. MiXCR, applied by TCRdb to the 5' RACE reads, yields one record per CDR3 protein. Altogether about 210,000 distinct CDR3 sequences are present, 10% to 13% being singletons, with the ten largest covering roughly 3%. The length of the CDR3 is 15 residues. CDR1 is MNHEY, CDR2 SMNVEV, per germline (reference sequence). The V gene end was trimmed by 5 bases and the J gene end by 5 bases; junction bases not matched to a gene: 6. This clonotype was seen a handful of times. The chain has TRBV27 and TRBJ1-6; 7 bases agree with TRBD1. Sequenced input: PBMCs or a T cell subset sorted from them (not recorded which). The TCR sequence derives from a man aged 18 to 30 who had mild COVID-19 (a few samples of this study predate the infection). Cell type and time point are not known. The DNA of the CDR3 is TGTGCCAGCAGTATGGACAGGTGGAATAATTCACCCCTCCACTTT. It translates to CASSMDRWNNSPLHF.